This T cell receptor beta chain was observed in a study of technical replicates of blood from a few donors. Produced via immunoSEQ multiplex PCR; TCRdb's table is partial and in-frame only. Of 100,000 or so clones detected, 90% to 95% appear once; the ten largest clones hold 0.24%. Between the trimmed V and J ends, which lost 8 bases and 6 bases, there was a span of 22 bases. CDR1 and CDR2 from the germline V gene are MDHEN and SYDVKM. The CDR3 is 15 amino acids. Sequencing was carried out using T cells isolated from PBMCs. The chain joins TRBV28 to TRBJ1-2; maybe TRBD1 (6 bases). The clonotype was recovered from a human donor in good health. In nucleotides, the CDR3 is TGTGCCAGCGATCTCACAGGGAGCCCTGGAGATGGCTACACCTTC. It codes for CASDLTGSPGDGYTF.